The rows below give T cell receptor beta chains drawn from one sample of a study of blood T cell repertoires in COVID-19. The protocol was immunoSEQ multiplex PCR, while the TCRdb copy is restricted to in-frame clones and leaves out a portion. The sample includes 150,000 to 250,000 clones, 82% of them seen just once. Input material: PBMCs or T cells enriched from blood (not recorded which). Receptor source: a man aged 35 to 55 who had recovered from COVID-19. The CDR3 runs from the conserved cysteine through the conserved F or W. Fields, in order: CDR3 protein, CDR3 DNA, J gene, clone size, V gene, D gene. The D gene is left open where the match is weak. Size is stated for part of the rows, as once, few or many counts, or as a class when the clone is expanded.

CDR3 protein: CASSLTSLSSYNEQFF; CDR3 DNA: TGTGCCAGCAGCTTAACTAGCCTGAGCTCCTACAATGAGCAGTTCTTC; J gene: TRBJ2-1; clone size: NA; V gene: TRBV7-9; D gene: NA
CDR3 protein: CASSRRNEQFF; CDR3 DNA: TGTGCCAGTAGTCGGAGAAATGAGCAGTTCTTC; J gene: TRBJ2-1; clone size: NA; V gene: TRBV19; D gene: NA
CDR3 protein: CASSPTGDNQPQHF; CDR3 DNA: TGTGCCAGCAGCCCGACAGGGGATAATCAGCCCCAGCATTTT; J gene: TRBJ1-5; clone size: few; V gene: TRBV7-9; D gene: TRBD1
CDR3 protein: CASSGGTGVGSPLHF; CDR3 DNA: TGTGCCAGCAGTGGGGGCACAGGGGTGGGCTCACCCCTCCACTTT; J gene: TRBJ1-6; clone size: NA; V gene: TRBV28; D gene: TRBD1
CDR3 protein: CASTLRGSEAQHF; CDR3 DNA: TGTGCCAGCACCTTGAGAGGGTCTGAGGCCCAGCATTTT; J gene: TRBJ1-5; clone size: NA; V gene: TRBV7-9; D gene: NA
CDR3 protein: CASSGPGTASSYEQYF; CDR3 DNA: TGTGCCAGCAGTGGTCCCGGGACAGCCAGCTCCTACGAGCAGTACTTC; J gene: TRBJ2-7; clone size: NA; V gene: TRBV27; D gene: TRBD1
CDR3 protein: CASSQGVPEAFF; CDR3 DNA: TGTGCCAGCAGCCAGGGTGTCCCTGAAGCTTTCTTT; J gene: TRBJ1-1; clone size: NA; V gene: TRBV5-5; D gene: NA
CDR3 protein: CASSGPSNTGELFF; CDR3 DNA: TGTGCCAGCAGTGGCCCTAGCAACACCGGGGAGCTGTTTTTT; J gene: TRBJ2-2; clone size: once; V gene: TRBV25-1; D gene: NA
CDR3 protein: CASSLQTEDTQYF; CDR3 DNA: TGCGCCAGCAGCTTACAGACGGAAGATACGCAGTATTTT; J gene: TRBJ2-3; clone size: NA; V gene: TRBV5-1; D gene: NA
CDR3 protein: CASSLEREAPDTQYF; CDR3 DNA: TGTGCCAGTAGTTTGGAGCGGGAGGCCCCAGATACGCAGTATTTT; J gene: TRBJ2-3; clone size: NA; V gene: TRBV19; D gene: TRBD2
CDR3 protein: CASSQEYRQYSNQPQHF; CDR3 DNA: TGCGCCAGCAGCCAAGAATACCGACAGTATAGCAATCAGCCCCAGCATTTT; J gene: TRBJ1-5; clone size: NA; V gene: TRBV4-3; D gene: NA
CDR3 protein: CASSRMSGSTDTQYF; CDR3 DNA: TGTGCCAGCAGTAGAATGAGCGGGAGCACAGATACGCAGTATTTT; J gene: TRBJ2-3; clone size: NA; V gene: TRBV6-4; D gene: NA
CDR3 protein: CARGGGNSPLHF; CDR3 DNA: TGTGCCAGAGGGGGTGGTAATTCACCCCTCCACTTT; J gene: TRBJ1-6; clone size: once; V gene: TRBV14; D gene: NA
CDR3 protein: CASSSWDNEAFF; CDR3 DNA: TGTGCCAGCAGCTCATGGGACAATGAAGCTTTCTTT; J gene: TRBJ1-1; clone size: NA; V gene: TRBV7-8; D gene: NA
CDR3 protein: CASSLSSGLEYEQYF; CDR3 DNA: TGTGCCAGCAGCTTAAGTTCAGGGCTAGAGTACGAGCAGTACTTC; J gene: TRBJ2-7; clone size: once; V gene: TRBV11-2; D gene: NA
CDR3 protein: CASSLIVGQGTGNTIYF; CDR3 DNA: TGTGCCAGCAGCTTAATTGTGGGACAGGGCACTGGAAACACCATATATTTT; J gene: TRBJ1-3; clone size: NA; V gene: TRBV7-8; D gene: TRBD1
CDR3 protein: CASSYGLAGSEQYF; CDR3 DNA: TGTGCCAGCAGTTACGGACTAGCGGGAAGCGAGCAGTACTTC; J gene: TRBJ2-7; clone size: NA; V gene: TRBV6-2/TRBV6-3; D gene: TRBD2
CDR3 protein: CASSWGLAGAGGEQYF; CDR3 DNA: TGTGCCAGCAGCTGGGGACTAGCGGGAGCGGGGGGTGAGCAGTACTTC; J gene: TRBJ2-7; clone size: NA; V gene: TRBV5-6; D gene: TRBD2
CDR3 protein: CASSPGATSTGELFF; CDR3 DNA: TGCGCCAGCAGCCCAGGGGCTACATCCACCGGGGAGCTGTTTTTT; J gene: TRBJ2-2; clone size: NA; V gene: TRBV5-1; D gene: NA
CDR3 protein: CASSARPGYGGLSYEQYF; CDR3 DNA: TGTGCCAGCAGCGCCCGCCCCGGTTATGGCGGGCTGTCCTACGAGCAGTACTTC; J gene: TRBJ2-7; clone size: NA; V gene: TRBV9; D gene: NA
CDR3 protein: CASSAGQGHNQPQHF; CDR3 DNA: TGTGCCAGCAGCGCCGGACAGGGCCATAATCAGCCCCAGCATTTT; J gene: TRBJ1-5; clone size: few; V gene: TRBV7-9; D gene: TRBD1
CDR3 protein: CASRGASYEQYF; CDR3 DNA: TGTGCCAGCAGAGGGGCCTCCTACGAGCAGTACTTC; J gene: TRBJ2-7; clone size: NA; V gene: TRBV6-5; D gene: NA
CDR3 protein: CASSHREVDGYTF; CDR3 DNA: TGCGCCAGCAGCCACAGGGAAGTCGATGGCTACACCTTC; J gene: TRBJ1-2; clone size: NA; V gene: TRBV4-3; D gene: NA
CDR3 protein: CATSDLQGTGLAKNIQYF; CDR3 DNA: TGTGCCACCAGTGATTTGCAGGGGACAGGGTTAGCCAAAAACATTCAGTACTTC; J gene: TRBJ2-4; clone size: NA; V gene: TRBV24-1; D gene: TRBD1
CDR3 protein: CASSDLGDNEQFF; CDR3 DNA: TGCGCCAGCAGTGATTTAGGAGACAATGAGCAGTTCTTC; J gene: TRBJ2-1; clone size: NA; V gene: TRBV10-1; D gene: NA
CDR3 protein: CASGLNRDNEQFF; CDR3 DNA: TGTGCCAGCGGTCTCAACCGAGACAATGAGCAGTTCTTC; J gene: TRBJ2-1; clone size: NA; V gene: TRBV2; D gene: NA
CDR3 protein: CASSTGLLGSYNEQFF; CDR3 DNA: TGTGCCAGCAGTACCGGACTCTTGGGGTCCTACAATGAGCAGTTCTTC; J gene: TRBJ2-1; clone size: few; V gene: TRBV28; D gene: NA
CDR3 protein: CASSGQGAENGELFF; CDR3 DNA: TGCGCCAGCAGCGGTCAGGGGGCCGAAAACGGGGAGCTGTTTTTT; J gene: TRBJ2-2; clone size: NA; V gene: TRBV5-1; D gene: TRBD1
CDR3 protein: CSVADLINYNEQFF; CDR3 DNA: TGCAGCGTAGCCGACTTAATCAATTACAATGAGCAGTTCTTC; J gene: TRBJ2-1; clone size: NA; V gene: TRBV29-1; D gene: NA
CDR3 protein: CASSPGLTLYEQYF; CDR3 DNA: TGCGCCAGCAGCCCGGGACTGACTTTATACGAGCAGTACTTC; J gene: TRBJ2-7; clone size: NA; V gene: TRBV5-1; D gene: NA
CDR3 protein: CASSFPRTDSNQSQHF; CDR3 DNA: TGTGCCAGCAGTTTCCCTAGGACAGATAGCAATCAGTCCCAGCATTTT; J gene: TRBJ1-5; clone size: once; V gene: TRBV28; D gene: NA
CDR3 protein: CASSLNRETGGSGANVLTF; CDR3 DNA: TGTGCCAGCAGCTTAAATCGGGAGACAGGGGGCTCTGGGGCCAACGTCCTGACTTTC; J gene: TRBJ2-6; clone size: NA; V gene: TRBV7-3; D gene: TRBD1
CDR3 protein: CASGSEQPQHF; CDR3 DNA: TGTGCTAGTGGTTCCGAGCAGCCCCAGCATTTT; J gene: TRBJ1-5; clone size: NA; V gene: TRBV12-5; D gene: NA
CDR3 protein: CASSQADIPEAFF; CDR3 DNA: TGCGCCAGCAGCCAAGCTGACATCCCTGAAGCTTTCTTT; J gene: TRBJ1-1; clone size: NA; V gene: TRBV4-3; D gene: NA
CDR3 protein: CASSRDRGNTGELFF; CDR3 DNA: TGTGCCAGCTCGCGGGACAGGGGGAACACCGGGGAGCTGTTTTTT; J gene: TRBJ2-2; clone size: NA; V gene: TRBV18; D gene: TRBD1
CDR3 protein: CASSLVGGLGGYTF; CDR3 DNA: TGTGCCAGCAGCTTAGTGGGGGGATTGGGCGGCTACACCTTC; J gene: TRBJ1-2; clone size: few; V gene: TRBV7-2; D gene: NA
CDR3 protein: CASTRDRGNYGYTF; CDR3 DNA: TGTGCCAGTACCAGGGACAGGGGGAACTATGGCTACACCTTC; J gene: TRBJ1-2; clone size: NA; V gene: TRBV19; D gene: TRBD1
CDR3 protein: CASSLLEWRESQPQHF; CDR3 DNA: TGTGCCAGCAGCTTACTGGAGTGGAGGGAAAGTCAGCCCCAGCATTTT; J gene: TRBJ1-5; clone size: few; V gene: TRBV7-6; D gene: NA
CDR3 protein: CASRRRGVNTGELFF; CDR3 DNA: TGCGCCAGCAGGAGGAGGGGTGTAAACACCGGGGAGCTGTTTTTT; J gene: TRBJ2-2; clone size: NA; V gene: TRBV5-1; D gene: NA
CDR3 protein: CASSPSGQHTEAFF; CDR3 DNA: TGTGCCAGCTCACCCAGCGGACAGCACACTGAAGCTTTCTTT; J gene: TRBJ1-1; clone size: NA; V gene: TRBV18; D gene: NA
CDR3 protein: CASSIRTSGLHTDTQYF; CDR3 DNA: TGTGCCAGTAGTATAAGGACTAGCGGGCTACACACAGATACGCAGTATTTT; J gene: TRBJ2-3; clone size: NA; V gene: TRBV19; D gene: TRBD2
CDR3 protein: CASSLITFKNIQYF; CDR3 DNA: TGTGCCAGCAGTCTCATTACATTTAAAAACATTCAGTACTTC; J gene: TRBJ2-4; clone size: NA; V gene: TRBV28; D gene: NA
CDR3 protein: CASSPLSSTGLNQPQHF; CDR3 DNA: TGCGCCAGCAGCCCATTGAGCTCGACAGGCCTCAACCAGCCCCAGCATTTT; J gene: TRBJ1-5; clone size: few; V gene: TRBV4-1; D gene: NA
CDR3 protein: CATSDTRTGRDQPQHF; CDR3 DNA: TGTGCCACCAGTGATACCCGGACGGGAAGAGATCAGCCCCAGCATTTT; J gene: TRBJ1-5; clone size: NA; V gene: TRBV24-1; D gene: NA
CDR3 protein: CASSEKSRGPGNTIYF; CDR3 DNA: TGTGCCAGCAGTGAAAAATCTAGGGGGCCTGGAAACACCATATATTTT; J gene: TRBJ1-3; clone size: NA; V gene: TRBV2; D gene: TRBD1
CDR3 protein: CASSERQGDNSPLHF; CDR3 DNA: TGTGCCAGCTCAGAGAGACAGGGTGATAATTCACCCCTCCACTTT; J gene: TRBJ1-6; clone size: few; V gene: TRBV18; D gene: TRBD1
CDR3 protein: CASSLAGQGDYEQYF; CDR3 DNA: TGTGCCAGCAGCTTAGCCGGACAGGGGGACTACGAGCAGTACTTC; J gene: TRBJ2-7; clone size: NA; V gene: TRBV7-2; D gene: TRBD1
CDR3 protein: CASSYPSGSTTGELFF; CDR3 DNA: TGTGCCAGCAGCTACCCTAGCGGGAGTACCACCGGGGAGCTGTTTTTT; J gene: TRBJ2-2; clone size: once; V gene: TRBV5-4; D gene: TRBD2
CDR3 protein: CASSSGHHTGELFF; CDR3 DNA: TGCGCCAGCAGCTCGGGACACCACACCGGGGAGCTGTTTTTT; J gene: TRBJ2-2; clone size: NA; V gene: TRBV5-1; D gene: NA
CDR3 protein: CASSSPESYGYTF; CDR3 DNA: TGTGCCAGTAGTTCTCCAGAATCATATGGCTACACCTTC; J gene: TRBJ1-2; clone size: NA; V gene: TRBV19; D gene: NA
CDR3 protein: CASRYGTVTGPELFF; CDR3 DNA: TGTGCCAGCAGATACGGGACAGTAACTGGACCGGAGCTGTTTTTT; J gene: TRBJ2-2; clone size: once; V gene: TRBV2; D gene: TRBD1
CDR3 protein: CASSPGGAVEQFF; CDR3 DNA: TGTGCCAGCAGTCCCGGGGGAGCAGTTGAGCAGTTCTTC; J gene: TRBJ2-1; clone size: NA; V gene: TRBV12-3/TRBV12-4; D gene: NA
CDR3 protein: CASSLNSRELFF; CDR3 DNA: TGCGCCAGCAGCCTGAACAGTAGGGAGCTGTTTTTT; J gene: TRBJ2-2; clone size: NA; V gene: TRBV5-1; D gene: NA
CDR3 protein: CASSLGLAGVYEQFF; CDR3 DNA: TGTGCCAGCAGCTTGGGACTAGCGGGAGTATATGAGCAGTTCTTC; J gene: TRBJ2-1; clone size: NA; V gene: TRBV5-5; D gene: TRBD2
CDR3 protein: CASSNPSGREKDEQFF; CDR3 DNA: TGTGCCAGCAGCAACCCTAGCGGGAGGGAGAAAGATGAGCAGTTCTTC; J gene: TRBJ2-1; clone size: NA; V gene: TRBV7-9; D gene: TRBD2
CDR3 protein: CASSQDGGRETQYF; CDR3 DNA: TGTGCCAGCAGCCAAGATGGAGGGAGGGAGACCCAGTACTTC; J gene: TRBJ2-5; clone size: NA; V gene: TRBV3-1/TRBV3-2; D gene: NA
CDR3 protein: CASIWGSSDTQYF; CDR3 DNA: TGTGCCAGCATCTGGGGCTCATCGGATACGCAGTATTTT; J gene: TRBJ2-3; clone size: NA; V gene: TRBV7-2; D gene: NA